These T cell receptor beta chains were read from a single sample in a study of blood T cell repertoires in COVID-19. The repertoire was sequenced with immunoSEQ multiplex PCR; TCRdb's copy has only in-frame clones and lacks some. Here the sample spans hundreds of thousands of clones, roughly nine tenths being singletons. Material: PBMCs or T cells enriched from blood (not recorded which). The receptors stem from a woman in her fifties or sixties in a cohort exposed to, infected with or recovered from COVID-19 (not recorded which). Each CDR3 is given with its conserved first and last residue. A D gene is named only where the DNA matches it firmly. Clone size is not always given. Where it is, it says once, few, many or a class for expanded clones.

size: -; J: TRBJ2-4; D: -; V: TRBV29-1; CDR3: CSVEWGDIQYF; DNA: TGCAGCGTTGAATGGGGGGACATTCAGTACTTC
size: -; J: TRBJ1-6; D: -; V: TRBV27; CDR3: CASSLKTGSPLHF; DNA: TGTGCCAGCAGTTTAAAAACTGGTTCACCCCTCCACTTT
size: -; J: TRBJ1-5; D: -; V: TRBV27; CDR3: CASSFGQGLNQPQHF; DNA: TGTGCCAGCAGTTTTGGGCAGGGGTTGAATCAGCCCCAGCATTTT
size: -; J: TRBJ2-1; D: -; V: TRBV9; CDR3: CASSLQAGMGNEQFF; DNA: TGTGCCAGCAGCCTTCAAGCAGGGATGGGCAATGAGCAGTTCTTC
size: once; J: TRBJ2-7; D: -; V: TRBV11-3; CDR3: CASSRGAGAGEQYF; DNA: TGTGCCAGCAGCCGGGGGGCCGGGGCGGGCGAGCAGTACTTC
size: -; J: TRBJ2-1; D: -; V: TRBV21-1; CDR3: CASSKGVRALPRVSYNEQFF; DNA: TGTGCCAGCAGCAAAGGGGTCCGAGCTCTCCCGAGGGTATCCTACAATGAGCAGTTCTTC
size: -; J: TRBJ1-2; D: -; V: TRBV5-6; CDR3: CASSLGTPAGYTF; DNA: TGTGCCAGCAGCTTGGGGACTCCTGCAGGCTACACCTTC
size: -; J: TRBJ1-1; D: -; V: TRBV19; CDR3: CASSIDFSVNTEAFF; DNA: TGTGCCAGTAGTATAGATTTTTCAGTGAACACTGAAGCTTTCTTT
size: few; J: TRBJ1-3; D: -; V: TRBV4-3; CDR3: CASSQEARNTIYF; DNA: TGCGCCAGCAGCCAAGAAGCCCGAAACACCATATATTTT
size: -; J: TRBJ2-7; D: -; V: TRBV5-6; CDR3: CASTWRGGYEQYF; DNA: TGTGCCAGCACATGGAGGGGTGGATACGAGCAGTACTTC